Reported below is one T cell receptor beta chain. Its target is not known. Clones were read by immunoSEQ multiplex PCR, and TCRdb kept only the in-frame ones, dropping some. The data hold around 37,000 clones, with more than 80% observed a single time. The sample belongs to a study of OX40 agonist ivuxolimab in advanced cancers. About the study: Intravenous ivuxolimab at 0.01 to 10 mg/kg was given to patients every 2 weeks.

The cohort excluded patients with autoimmune disease history or systemic immunosuppression. Findings and caveats of the study: Dosing at 0.1 to 3.0 mg/kg was accompanied by clonal expansion of CD4+ and CD8+ blood T cells by week 6. Clonal expansion in partial responders at 0.1-3.0 mg/kg ranked among the lowest.

Here the sequenced sample was CD4+ or CD8+ T cells sorted from blood, taken in a trial of the OX40 agonist ivuxolimab. The sequence came from an adult with an advanced solid tumor such as melanoma, head and neck, liver or kidney cancer.

CDR3 sequence (DNA): TGTGCCAGCAGCTTAGGGACAGGGGGCTACACAGATACGCAGTATTTT. Protein product: CASSLGTGGYTDTQYF. The gene calls are TRBV7-3 and TRBJ2-3; 12 bases are shared with TRBD1. The CDR3 is made up of 16 amino acids. Trimming took 2 bases from V and 2 from J; bases not matched to a gene: 2. CDR1 SGHTA and CDR2 FQGTGA come from the germline V gene.